Below are 24 T cell receptor beta chains sequenced from a single sample in a study of T cell therapy after organ transplantation. Indicated time point: 4-8 weeks after completion of therapy. Data came from immunoSEQ multiplex PCR; TCRdb stores just in-frame clones and leaves some out. The sample includes about 19,000 clones, around 82% seen only once; the top ten take 7% to 10%. These TCRs' antigens remain unknown. Sample: CD8+ T cells from blood, taken after autologous CMV-specific T cell therapy. The source of these receptors is a human patient who had received a solid organ transplant and had CMV disease. Some T cells may have come from the graft donor.

This chain's CDR3 is CASSISPSGNEQFF. In nucleotides, the CDR3 is TGTGCCAGTAGTATTTCCCCTAGCGGCAATGAGCAGTTCTTC. This chain links TRBV19 with TRBJ2-1; TRBD2 agrees at 7 bases. CDR3 length equals 14 residues. Unmatched junction bases numbered 5, after V lost 3 bases and J lost 6 bases. Germline V gene data show CDR1 as LNHDA and CDR2 as SQIVND (reference sequence).

This clone came up once. V is TRBV16 and J is TRBJ1-1, with D maybe TRBD1 (5 bases). This CDR3 has 14 residues. Germline V gives CDR1 KGHSY, CDR2 FQNENV. Trimming pared 3 bases from V and 4 bases from J, leaving 12 bases between. The CDR3 protein is CASSQGAGTTEAFF. CDR3 in DNA: TGTGCCAGCAGCCAGGGCGCCGGGACCACTGAAGCTTTCTTT.

The chain couples TRBV6-5 to TRBJ2-5, with D perhaps matching TRBD1 (6 bases). The V and J ends lost 10 bases and 4 bases respectively, with 13 bases between them. Germline assignment: CDR1 MNHEY and CDR2 SVGAGI. CDR3 length: 12 amino acids. CDR3 in amino acids: CATVTRGETQYF. CDR3 nucleotide sequence: TGTGCCACCGTGACCAGGGGAGAGACCCAGTACTTC.

The chain has TRBV4-1 and TRBJ2-5; D may be TRBD2 (6 bases). Trimming pared 4 bases from V and 0 bases from J, leaving 12 bases between. Germline CDR1 and CDR2: MGHRA and YSYEKL. CDR3 length: 15 amino acids. The CDR3 bases are TGCGCCAGCAGCCCCTTTGGGGGGTACCAAGAGACCCAGTACTTC. Translated: CASSPFGGYQETQYF.

The chain is built from TRBV5-8 and TRBJ2-2; the D gene is possibly TRBD1 (5 bases). The V gene's germline CDR1 is SGHTS and CDR2 YDEGEE. V gave up 0 bases and J gave up 7 bases, with 10 bases separating them. The CDR3 is made up of 14 amino acids. The CDR3 DNA follows: TGTGCCAGCAGCTTGGTCAGGGAAGTCGGGGAGCTGTTTTTT. It translates to CASSLVREVGELFF.

In its sample, this clone ranks as large. The chain is built from TRBV9 and TRBJ2-3; D not certain. The CDR3 totals 14 residues. Between the trimmed V and J ends, which lost 3 bases and 0 bases, there was a span of 8 bases. Germline lookup yields CDR1 SGDLS and CDR2 YYNGEE. As DNA, the CDR3 is TGTGCCAGCAGCGCCTACCCTAGCACAGATACGCAGTATTTT. It specifies CASSAYPSTDTQYF.

This clone was seen only once. The gene calls are TRBV2 and TRBJ2-7; 8 bases line up with TRBD1. The CDR3 contains 13 residues. V gave up 6 bases and J gave up 3 bases; unmatched junction bases: 4. The germline gives CDR1 SNHLY, CDR2 FYNNEI. The CDR3 nucleotides are TGTGCCAGCAGCGACAGGGGATTCTACGAGCAGTACTTC. Its translation is CASSDRGFYEQYF. The full variable domain, rest sourced from reference TRBV2 and TRBJ2-7, is EPEVTQTPSHQVTQMGQEVILRCVPISNHLYFYWYRQILGQKVEFLVSFYNNEISEKSEIFDDQFSVERPDGSNFTLKIRSTKLEDSAMYFCASSDRGFYEQYFGPGTRLTVT.

The rearrangement links TRBV7-8 to TRBJ2-2; 8 positions match TRBD2. The germline V gene has CDR1 SGHVS and CDR2 FQNEAQ. Trimming removed 7 bases from V and 6 bases from J; junction bases left unmatched: 13. This CDR3 is built from 16 residues. CDR3 protein: CASKSSGISRAGELFF. The CDR3 nucleotides read TGTGCCAGCAAAAGTAGCGGGATCAGCCGGGCCGGGGAGCTGTTTTTT.

The rearrangement uses TRBV29-1 and TRBJ1-2; D is uncertain. This CDR3 has 12 amino acids. Trimming cost V 8 bases and J 8 bases, with 18 bases left between them. Germline V gives CDR1 SQVTM, CDR2 ANQGSEA. This chain's CDR3 is CSTPGSLLGYTF. CDR3 bases: TGCAGCACACCGGGCTCCCTCCTCGGCTACACCTTC.

V and J are TRBV19 and TRBJ1-2; 8 positions agree with TRBD1. V lost 1 base and J lost 5; bases outside the gene matches: 12. Germline CDR1 LNHDA, CDR2 SQIVND (reference sequence). The CDR3 spans 17 residues. The CDR3 loop reads CASSIAADREGFYGYTF. In nucleotides, the CDR3 is TGTGCCAGTAGTATAGCCGCGGACAGGGAAGGATTTTATGGCTACACCTTC.

The chain couples TRBV13 to TRBJ2-7, with TRBD1 matching over 7 bases. This CDR3 contains 16 residues. Per the germline V gene, CDR1 is PRHDT and CDR2 is FYEKMQ (reference sequence). The V and J ends lost 1 base and 0 bases, in that order; junction bases with no gene match: 6. Here the CDR3 reads CASSLERGRSSYEQYF. The CDR3 DNA sequence: TGTGCCAGCAGCTTAGAGAGGGGGCGATCCTCCTACGAGCAGTACTTC.

In DNA, the CDR3 is TGTGCCAGCAGTTTGGACACAGGGGGCGCACGGGGCTACACCTTC. The encoded protein is CASSLDTGGARGYTF. The chain has TRBV27 and TRBJ1-2; 9 bases agree with TRBD1. Per the germline V gene, CDR1 is MNHEY and CDR2 is SMNVEV (reference sequence). The ends lost 3 bases at V and 8 bases at J; junction bases unmatched: 10. The CDR3 spans 15 residues.

V is TRBV30 and J is TRBJ1-1; no firm D call. Trimming took off 1 base at V and 1 base at J, with 7 bases between the two ends. Per the germline V gene, CDR1 is GTSNPN and CDR2 is SVGIG (reference sequence). The CDR3 is 13 amino acids. This CDR3 is CAWSASANTEAFF. The CDR3 DNA reads as TGTGCCTGGAGTGCCTCAGCGAACACTGAAGCTTTCTTT.

The rearrangement joins TRBV4-1 to TRBJ2-5, with unresolved D. Trimming removed 0 bases from V and 3 bases from J, with 8 bases in between. The CDR3 covers 14 residues. CDR1 MGHRA and CDR2 YSYEKL come from the germline V gene. CDR3 region: CASSQDITEETQYF. Written as DNA, the CDR3 is TGCGCCAGCAGCCAAGATATAACGGAAGAGACCCAGTACTTC.

This clone was detected only a few times. The chain recombines TRBV5-6 with TRBJ2-7, with a weak D call TRBD1 (6 bases). V gave up 4 bases and J gave up 1 base, with 21 bases separating them. CDR1 is SGHDT, CDR2 YYEEEE, per germline. This CDR3 is 17 amino acids long. CDR3 sequence reads: CASSPYFGDRQSYEQYF. The DNA of the CDR3 is TGTGCCAGCAGCCCCTATTTTGGTGACAGGCAGTCCTACGAGCAGTACTTC.

The CDR3 here is CASSYSKSGQPQHF. CDR3 bases: TGTGCCAGCAGTTACTCGAAGTCCGGGCAGCCCCAGCATTTT. The V call is TRBV6-5, the J call TRBJ1-5; D not resolved. The CDR3 totals 14 residues. Germline-derived CDR1 and CDR2 are MNHEY and SVGAGI. The V end lost 0 bases, the J end lost 7 bases, and 10 bases lay between the germline ends.

The V gene is TRBV6-1, the J gene TRBJ2-3; 9 nucleotides line up with TRBD2. This CDR3 has 15 amino acids. The germline CDR1 and CDR2 sequences are MNHNS and SASEGT. Losses at the gene ends were 1 base for V and 4 bases for J; bases not matched to a gene: 3. CDR3: CASSEGGGASDTQYF. CDR3 sequence (DNA): TGTGCCAGCAGTGAAGGCGGGGGGGCGTCAGATACGCAGTATTTT.

The chain combines TRBV5-6 with TRBJ1-3; D unresolved. Between the trimmed V and J ends, which lost 0 bases and 7 bases, there was a span of 11 bases. CDR1 is SGHDT and CDR2 is YYEEEE in the germline V gene. This CDR3 is 14 amino acids long. In DNA, the CDR3 is TGTGCCAGCAGCTTGGCCGACGACCCGAACACCATATATTTT. This sequence encodes CASSLADDPNTIYF.

The V call is TRBV11-2, the J call TRBJ1-1; weak D call: TRBD1 (5 bases). Trimming left V 0 bases short and J 0 bases short, with 11 bases between. The germline V gene has CDR1 SGHAT and CDR2 FQNNGV. The CDR3 runs to 16 residues. In DNA, the CDR3 is TGTGCCAGCAGCTTAGATAGGGGAGGCATGAACACTGAAGCTTTCTTT. This gives the protein CASSLDRGGMNTEAFF.

V usage is TRBV14 and J usage is TRBJ2-1; TRBD1 matches at 11 bases. Trimming removed 4 bases from V and 5 bases from J; junction bases left unmatched: 7. CDR3 length equals 16 residues. From germline, CDR1 is SGHDN and CDR2 FVKESK. As DNA, the CDR3 is TGTGCCAGCAGCCGCGAGCCGGGACAGGGGGACAATGAGCAGTTCTTC. Translation: CASSREPGQGDNEQFF. Drawing the rest from reference TRBV14 and TRBJ2-1, the complete variable domain is EAGVTQFPSHSVIEKGQTVTLRCDPISGHDNLYWYRRVMGKEIKFLLHFVKESKQDESGMPNNRFLAERTGGTYSTLKVQPAELEDSGVYFCASSREPGQGDNEQFFGPGTRLTVL.

V gene TRBV7-6 combines with J gene TRBJ2-3; 10 bases match TRBD1. J was trimmed by 2 bases and V by 2 bases; bases with no gene match: 7. The germline V gene has CDR1 SGHVS and CDR2 FNYEAQ. This CDR3 contains 17 residues. CDR3 sequence (DNA): TGTGCCAGCAGCTTACGGGGACAGGGGAGAATCACAGATACGCAGTATTTT. This encodes CASSLRGQGRITDTQYF.

The J gene is TRBJ2-1, the V gene TRBV11-2; tentative D call: TRBD1 (5 bases). The V gene's germline CDR1 is SGHAT and CDR2 FQNNGV. Trimming took off 0 bases at V and 8 bases at J, with 14 bases between the two ends. The CDR3 loop spans 15 amino acids. CDR3 residues: CASSLEAPRADEQFF. CDR3 nucleotide sequence: TGTGCCAGCAGCTTAGAGGCCCCCAGGGCCGATGAGCAGTTCTTC.

This clone has only one observation. In DNA, the CDR3 is TGTGCCTGGAGTGTGGGACAGGGACCCTACGAGCAGTACTTC. Its protein is CAWSVGQGPYEQYF. V gene TRBV30 combines with J gene TRBJ2-7; 9 positions agree with TRBD1. Germline loops: CDR1 GTSNPN, CDR2 SVGIG (reference sequence). The CDR3 has 14 residues. V lost 0 bases to trimming and J lost 2 bases; unmatched junction nucleotides: 2.

The chain uses TRBV9 and TRBJ1-1; possibly TRBD1 for D (6 bases). V was cut by 0 bases and J by 3 bases, with 9 bases left in between. The CDR3 runs to 14 residues. Germline loops: CDR1 SGDLS, CDR2 YYNGEE. The CDR3 is CASSVEDSYTEAFF. The CDR3 DNA follows: TGTGCCAGCAGCGTAGAGGACAGTTACACTGAAGCTTTCTTT.